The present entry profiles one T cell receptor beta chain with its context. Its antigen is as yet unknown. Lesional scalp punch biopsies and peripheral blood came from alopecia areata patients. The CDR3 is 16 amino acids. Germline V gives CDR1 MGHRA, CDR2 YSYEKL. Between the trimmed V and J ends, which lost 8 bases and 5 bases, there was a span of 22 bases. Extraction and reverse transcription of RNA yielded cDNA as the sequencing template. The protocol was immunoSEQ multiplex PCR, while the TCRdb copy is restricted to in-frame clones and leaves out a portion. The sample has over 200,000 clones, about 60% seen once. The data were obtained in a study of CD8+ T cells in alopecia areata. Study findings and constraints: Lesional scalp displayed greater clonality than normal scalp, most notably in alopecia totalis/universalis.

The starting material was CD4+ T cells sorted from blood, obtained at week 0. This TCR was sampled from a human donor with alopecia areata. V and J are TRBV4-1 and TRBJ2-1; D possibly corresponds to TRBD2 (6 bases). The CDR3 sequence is CASRGWDSSGNNEQFF. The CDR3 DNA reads TGCGCCAGCCGTGGGTGGGACTCCAGCGGAAACAATGAGCAGTTCTTC.